Listed here are 2 T cell receptor beta chains from one sample, sequenced in a study of CD8 T cells in ankylosing spondylitis. These receptors' targets are unknown. Findings and caveats of the study: Made up of about eight highly homologous variants, a TCR beta motif appeared characteristic of ankylosing spondylitis blood.

TCRdb reprocessed the 5' RACE reads with MiXCR, giving one entry per CDR3 protein. The data contain more than 500,000 distinct CDR3 sequences, about 5% of them singletons. The specimen sequenced was blood, either unsorted or a sorted T cell fraction (not recorded which). These receptors were collected from a male donor with ankylosing spondylitis.

This clonotype was counted ten times or more. The V call is TRBV29-1, the J call TRBJ1-1, with D possibly being TRBD1 (6 bases). Germline V gene lookup returns CDR1 SQVTM and CDR2 ANQGSEA. The CDR3 runs 11 residues. The ends were cut back, 3 bases at V and 7 bases at J, with 9 bases in the middle. The CDR3 nucleotides read TGCAGCGTTGACACAGGGCTTGAAGCTTTCTTT. Its translation is CSVDTGLEAFF.

This clonotype has a count of ten or more. The V and J genes are TRBV12-3 or TRBV12-4 and TRBJ1-2; no firm D call. The V end was cut by 5 bases, the J end by 8 bases, with 12 bases between. The CDR3 is 12 residues long. CDR3 protein: CASSGLGQGYTF. For the CDR3, the DNA is TGTGCCAGCAGTGGCCTTGGCCAGGGCTACACCTTC.